The rows below give T cell receptor beta chains drawn from one sample of a study of beta chain features in type 1 diabetes. This table comes from immunoSEQ multiplex PCR, and its TCRdb copy is limited to in-frame clones, with some not included. The sample lists 500,000 to 650,000 clones; around 11% were seen once. The sequenced sample consisted of naive CD4+ T cells from blood. These receptors were obtained from a man aged 25-45 years with type 1 diabetes. CDR3s include the opening cysteine and the closing phenylalanine or tryptophan. A D gene is named only where the DNA matches it firmly. Only part of the rows carry a size: once, few, many, or a class if the clone is expanded.

cdr3_nt cdr3_aa d_call v_call clone_size j_call
TGTGCCAGCAGCCATCCAGATTACAATGAGCAGTTCTTC CASSHPDYNEQFF . TRBV4-2 . TRBJ2-1
TGTGCCTGGAGCCGAATCCGGGACAGCCAAAGCACCGGGGAGCTGTTTTTT CAWSRIRDSQSTGELFF TRBD1 TRBV30 few TRBJ2-2
TGTGCCAGCAGCCGCTGGGACAGGCGGCAAGAGACCCAGTACTTC CASSRWDRRQETQYF TRBD1 TRBV6-1 . TRBJ2-5
TGTGCCAGCAGCCCCGCGGACAGGGGAAGAGAGACCCAGTACTTC CASSPADRGRETQYF TRBD1 TRBV9 . TRBJ2-5
TGCGCCAGCAGCCAACAGGACAGTCATCGGGGCGAGCAGTACTTC CASSQQDSHRGEQYF . TRBV4-3 few TRBJ2-7
TGTGCCAGCAGACTACAGGGAGGCGAGCAGTACTTC CASRLQGGEQYF . TRBV7-9 . TRBJ2-7
TGTGCCAGCAGCTTGGTAGTCAGCGGGGGGCCCACAGATACGCAGTATTTT CASSLVVSGGPTDTQYF TRBD2 TRBV5-4 . TRBJ2-3
TGTGCCAGCAGTCCAGAGACGGACCAAGAGACCCAGTACTTC CASSPETDQETQYF . TRBV27 . TRBJ2-5
TGTGCCAGCAGCACAGGACAGTATCAGCCCCAGCATTTT CASSTGQYQPQHF . TRBV7-9 . TRBJ1-5
TGTGCCATCACCACGGCGGCGAAGGGCTACACTGAAGCTTTCTTT CAITTAAKGYTEAFF . TRBV10-3 . TRBJ1-1
TGTGCCAGCAGCGTACAGGGGAACACTGAAGCTTTCTTT CASSVQGNTEAFF . TRBV7-2 few TRBJ1-1
TGTGCCAGCAGCCAAGAGAAAACCGCTTCTTACCACACCGGGGAGCTGTTTTTT CASSQEKTASYHTGELFF . TRBV4-2 few TRBJ2-2
TGTGCCAGCAGCTTAAACTACGAGCAGTACTTC CASSLNYEQYF . TRBV13 few TRBJ2-7
TGCGCCAGCAGCCAAGAAGGGCAGCGAAATAATGAAAAACTGTTTTTT CASSQEGQRNNEKLFF . TRBV4-3 . TRBJ1-4
TGTGCCAGCAGCTTAACAGAGTTCGGCACTGAAGCTTTCTTT CASSLTEFGTEAFF . TRBV5-6 few TRBJ1-1